This paragraph covers one TCR beta chain sequence. Antigen unknown. This record belongs to a study of T cell responses to AZD1222 COVID-19 vaccine. The study's findings and limits: The repertoires were collected only after the peak T cell response.

This CDR3 has 12 amino acids. Germline values: CDR1 ENHRY, CDR2 SYGVKD. V lost 10 bases and J 2 bases, leaving 9 bases between the germline ends. Clones were read by immunoSEQ multiplex PCR, and TCRdb kept only the in-frame ones, dropping some. The data contain about 180,000 clones, 94% of them singletons. V gene TRBV10-3 combines with J gene TRBJ2-1; D could derive from TRBD1 or TRBD2 (5 bases each). This receptor was identified in an adult who received the AZD1222 COVID-19 vaccine. This specimen was peripheral blood, taken 28 days after the second AZD1222 dose. The CDR3 sequence: CATGAAYNEQFF. CDR3 nucleotide sequence: TGTGCCACCGGGGCCGCCTACAATGAGCAGTTCTTC.